The 17 T cell receptor beta chains given below trace back to one sample, sequenced in a study of blood T cell repertoires in COVID-19. TCRdb's copy holds only in-frame clones and misses some; the assay was immunoSEQ multiplex PCR. The sample lists 150,000 to 200,000 clones; around 92% were seen once. The sequenced material came from peripheral blood. These receptors originate from a young man with COVID-19, enrolled during active disease.

The V call is TRBV25-1, the J call TRBJ2-5; 8 positions match TRBD2. J lost 5 bases, V lost 1 base, and 9 bases had no gene match. Germline V gene data show CDR1 as MGHDK and CDR2 as SYGVNS. The length of the CDR3 is 16 residues. The CDR3 here is CASSESAGGVRETQYF. The CDR3 DNA sequence: TGTGCCAGCAGTGAATCGGCGGGGGGCGTCCGGGAGACCCAGTACTTC.

The V gene is TRBV5-5, the J gene TRBJ2-3; 12 bases are a match to TRBD2. Per the germline V gene, CDR1 is SGHKS and CDR2 is YYEKEE (reference sequence). V shed 3 bases and J 7 bases; nucleotides not matched to a gene: 6. The CDR3 runs to 15 residues. The CDR3 DNA sequence: TGTGCCAGCAGCTCACTAGCGGGGGGAGCCAATACGCAGTATTTT. It translates to CASSSLAGGANTQYF. The full variable domain, completed using reference TRBV5-5 and TRBJ2-3, is DAGVTQSPTHLIKTRGQQVTLRCSPISGHKSVSWYQQVLGQGPQFIFQYYEKEERGRGNFPDRFSARQFPNYSSELNVNALLLGDSALYLCASSSLAGGANTQYFGPGTRLTVL.

The chain is built from TRBV19 and TRBJ1-5; 8 bases match TRBD1. The V gene end was trimmed by 5 bases and the J gene end by 2 bases; junction bases not matched to a gene: 11. Per the germline V gene, CDR1 is LNHDA and CDR2 is SQIVND (reference sequence). The CDR3 runs to 17 residues. The CDR3 DNA is TGTGCCAGTAGTGTCGGACAGGGATGGATTGGCAATCAGCCCCAGCATTTT. It encodes CASSVGQGWIGNQPQHF.

With regard to this clone: At one of its ends the junction is not consistent with the germline gene, which may arise from a read error. This chain links TRBV25-1 with TRBJ1-2; a weak D match, TRBD1 (6 bases). CDR3 size: 14 residues. Per the germline V gene, CDR1 is MGHDK and CDR2 is SYGVNS. CDR3 DNA sequence: TGTGCCAGCGGTGAGACAGGCTCTAACTATGGCTACACCTTC. The encoded protein is CASGETGSNYGYTF.

This chain links TRBV19 with TRBJ2-5; 12 nucleotides match TRBD2. The CDR3 contains 16 residues. V lost 7 bases and J lost 5; bases outside the gene matches: 11. Germline CDR1 LNHDA, CDR2 SQIVND (reference sequence). The CDR3 is CASTSGRAGHRETQYF. In DNA form, the CDR3 reads TGTGCCAGTACTAGCGGGAGGGCCGGGCATAGGGAGACCCAGTACTTC. The variable domain in full, completed from reference TRBV19 and TRBJ2-5, reads DGGITQSPKYLFRKEGQNVTLSCEQNLNHDAMYWYRQDPGQGLRLIYYSQIVNDFQKGDIAEGYSVSREKKESFPLTVTSAQKNPTAFYLCASTSGRAGHRETQYFGPGTRLLVL.

V gene TRBV25-1 combines with J gene TRBJ2-7; 8 positions agree with TRBD1. CDR3 length: 16 residues. Losses at the gene ends were 8 bases for V and 2 bases for J; bases not matched to a gene: 14. Germline V gives CDR1 MGHDK, CDR2 SYGVNS. CDR3 amino acids: CASWGGLGTGAYEQYF. The CDR3 DNA sequence: TGTGCCAGCTGGGGTGGTTTAGGGACAGGAGCCTACGAGCAGTACTTC.

The chain employs TRBV7-9 and TRBJ2-7; D is uncertain. Trimming removed 1 base from V and 6 bases from J, with 16 bases in between. Germline CDR1 and CDR2: SEHNR and FQNEAQ (reference sequence). The CDR3 loop spans 15 amino acids. The CDR3 bases are TGTGCCAGCAGCTTAGGCGAGGATGGGTCGGGCGAGCAGTACTTC. Translating gives CASSLGEDGSGEQYF.

The genes are TRBV10-3 and TRBJ1-5; 11 nucleotides line up with TRBD1. The CDR3 has 17 amino acids. V was pared by 3 bases and J by 6 bases, with 10 bases of the junction left unmatched. The germline gives CDR1 ENHRY, CDR2 SYGVKD. Here the CDR3 DNA reads TGTGCCATCAGTGACTTAGGGGGACAGGGGGGATCTCAGCCCCAGCATTTT. Translated, it gives CAISDLGGQGGSQPQHF.

The chain is built from TRBV2 and TRBJ1-2, with 7 bases that match TRBD1. Per germline, CDR1 SNHLY and CDR2 FYNNEI. V dropped 6 bases and J dropped 0; count of bases not matched to a gene: 7. This CDR3 spans 15 amino acids. In DNA, the CDR3 is TGTGCCAGCAGCTCCGGACAGGTCTCTAACTATGGCTACACCTTC. Protein: CASSSGQVSNYGYTF.

V gene TRBV19 combines with J gene TRBJ1-5, with TRBD1 matching 7 bases. Germline V lookup: CDR1 LNHDA, CDR2 SQIVND (reference sequence). The CDR3 is 13 residues long. The trim removed 8 bases at V and 4 bases at J, leaving 5 bases unmatched. CDR3 amino acids: CASGAGGNQPQHF. The DNA for the CDR3 is TGTGCCAGTGGGGCAGGGGGGAATCAGCCCCAGCATTTT.

The CDR3 spells CASSTTSGYNEQFF. The CDR3 DNA reads TGTGCCAGTAGTACGACTAGCGGCTACAATGAGCAGTTCTTC. The rearrangement joins TRBV19 to TRBJ2-1; TRBD2 agrees at 9 bases. J lost 3 bases, V lost 4 bases, and 1 base had no gene match. The CDR3 has 14 residues. Looked up from germline, CDR1 is LNHDA and CDR2 is SQIVND (reference sequence). The variable domain in full, with the rest retrieved from reference TRBV19 and TRBJ2-1, is DGGITQSPKYLFRKEGQNVTLSCEQNLNHDAMYWYRQDPGQGLRLIYYSQIVNDFQKGDIAEGYSVSREKKESFPLTVTSAQKNPTAFYLCASSTTSGYNEQFFGPGTRLTVL.

The J gene is TRBJ2-1, the V gene TRBV18, with 11 bases that match TRBD2. The CDR3 consists of 15 residues. CDR1 is KGHSH, CDR2 LQKENI, per germline. Trimming removed 0 bases from V and 7 bases from J; junction bases left unmatched: 2. The CDR3 coding sequence is TGTGCCAGCTCACCACCGGGACTAGCGGATAATGAGCAGTTCTTC. This translates into CASSPPGLADNEQFF.

The chain combines TRBV7-2 with TRBJ2-5, with D perhaps TRBD1 (6 bases). Trimming took 3 bases from V and 5 from J, leaving 10 bases between them. In germline, CDR1 is SGHTA, CDR2 FQGNSA. The CDR3 has 13 residues. The CDR3 reads CASSFGQGETQYF. Here the CDR3 DNA reads TGTGCCAGCAGCTTTGGGCAGGGGGAGACCCAGTACTTC.

V gene TRBV27 combines with J gene TRBJ2-1; perhaps TRBD2 as D (5 bases). The CDR3 totals 14 residues. V was trimmed by 4 bases and J by 9 bases, leaving 16 bases between them. Looked up from germline, CDR1 is MNHEY and CDR2 is SMNVEV (reference sequence). CDR3 DNA: TGTGCCAGCAGTTCCCTTGAGGGAGTAGGTGAGCAGTTCTTC. Its translation is CASSSLEGVGEQFF.

The chain couples TRBV16 to TRBJ2-7; perhaps TRBD2 as D (5 bases). The CDR3 runs to 14 residues. Germline V lookup: CDR1 KGHSY, CDR2 FQNENV. V was trimmed by 0 bases and J by 0 bases, leaving 6 bases between them. As DNA, the CDR3 is TGTGCCAGCAGCCAATCGGCGGGCTCCTACGAGCAGTACTTC. Translating gives CASSQSAGSYEQYF.

This clone has only a few counts. The J gene is TRBJ2-1, the V gene TRBV7-7; tentatively, D is TRBD1 (6 bases). Trimming took off 5 bases at V and 7 bases at J, with 18 bases between the two ends. Germline lookup yields CDR1 SSHAT and CDR2 FNYEAQ (reference sequence). The CDR3 contains 15 residues. The CDR3 here is CASSPQGAPINEQFF. The CDR3 DNA is TGTGCCAGCAGCCCACAGGGCGCCCCTATAAATGAGCAGTTCTTC.

The rearrangement joins TRBV7-3 to TRBJ1-6, with D perhaps TRBD1 (6 bases). Germline V lookup: CDR1 SGHTA, CDR2 FQGTGA. This CDR3 contains 15 residues. V was clipped by 0 bases and J by 9 bases, with 12 bases between them. The CDR3 loop is CASSLTGGRGSPLHF. The CDR3 coding sequence is TGTGCCAGCAGCTTAACGGGGGGGCGCGGTTCACCCCTCCACTTT. Complete variable domain (other parts from reference TRBV7-3 and TRBJ1-6): GAGVSQTPSNKVTEKGKYVELRCDPISGHTALYWYRQSLGQGPEFLIYFQGTGAADDSGLPNDRFFAVRPEGSVSTLKIQRTERGDSAVYLCASSLTGGRGSPLHFGNGTRLTVT.